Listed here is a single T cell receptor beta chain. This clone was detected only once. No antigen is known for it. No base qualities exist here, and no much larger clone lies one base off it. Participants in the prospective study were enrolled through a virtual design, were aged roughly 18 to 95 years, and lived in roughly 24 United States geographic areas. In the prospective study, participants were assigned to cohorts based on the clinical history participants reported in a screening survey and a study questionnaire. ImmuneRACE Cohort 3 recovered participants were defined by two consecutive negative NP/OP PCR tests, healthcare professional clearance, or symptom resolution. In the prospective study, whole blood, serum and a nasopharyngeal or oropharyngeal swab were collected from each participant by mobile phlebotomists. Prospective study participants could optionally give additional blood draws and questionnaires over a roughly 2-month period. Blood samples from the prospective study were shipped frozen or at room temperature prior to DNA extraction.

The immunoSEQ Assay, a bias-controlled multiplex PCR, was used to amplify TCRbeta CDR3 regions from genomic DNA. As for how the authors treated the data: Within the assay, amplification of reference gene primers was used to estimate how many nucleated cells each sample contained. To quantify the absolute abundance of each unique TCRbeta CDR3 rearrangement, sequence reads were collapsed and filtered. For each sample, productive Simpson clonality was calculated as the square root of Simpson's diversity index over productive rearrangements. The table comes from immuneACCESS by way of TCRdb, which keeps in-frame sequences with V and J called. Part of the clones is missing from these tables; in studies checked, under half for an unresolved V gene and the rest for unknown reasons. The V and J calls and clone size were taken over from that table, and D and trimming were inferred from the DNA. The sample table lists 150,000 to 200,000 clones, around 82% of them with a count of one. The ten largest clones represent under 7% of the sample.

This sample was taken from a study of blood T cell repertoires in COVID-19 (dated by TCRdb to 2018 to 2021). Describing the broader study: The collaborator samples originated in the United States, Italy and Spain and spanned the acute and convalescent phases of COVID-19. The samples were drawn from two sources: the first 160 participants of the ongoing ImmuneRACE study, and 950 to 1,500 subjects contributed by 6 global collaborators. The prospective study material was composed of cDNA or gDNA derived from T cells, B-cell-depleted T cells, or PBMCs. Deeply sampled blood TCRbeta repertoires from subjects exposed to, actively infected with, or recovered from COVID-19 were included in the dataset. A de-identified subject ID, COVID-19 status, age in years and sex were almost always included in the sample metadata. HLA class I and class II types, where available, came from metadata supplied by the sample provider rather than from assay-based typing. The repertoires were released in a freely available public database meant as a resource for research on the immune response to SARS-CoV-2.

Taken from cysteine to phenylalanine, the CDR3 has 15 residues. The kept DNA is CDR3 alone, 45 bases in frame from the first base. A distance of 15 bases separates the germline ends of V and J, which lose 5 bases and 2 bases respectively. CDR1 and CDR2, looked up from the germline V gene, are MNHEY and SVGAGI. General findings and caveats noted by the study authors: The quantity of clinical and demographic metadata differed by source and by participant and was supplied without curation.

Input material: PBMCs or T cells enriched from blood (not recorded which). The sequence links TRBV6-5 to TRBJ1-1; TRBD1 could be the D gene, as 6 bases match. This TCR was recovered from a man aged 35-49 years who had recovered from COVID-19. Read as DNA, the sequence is TGTGCCAGCAGTAAAAGGGAAGGGGGTAACACTGAAGCTTTCTTT. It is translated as CASSKREGGNTEAFF.